This T cell receptor (beta chain) was profiled in a study of regulatory and conventional T cells in RAG deficiency. Sequencing was performed with immunoSEQ multiplex PCR; in TCRdb, only in-frame clones are kept and a portion is missing. Of 45,000 or so clones listed, approximately 90% are singletons. Overall study results and limits: Treg unique TCR beta sequences were about 92-fold fewer in Omenn syndrome and CID/AS patients than controls. Omenn patients showed >75% Treg-Tconv overlap and shorter CDR3 lengths.

With regard to this clone: Its cognate antigen is unknown.

The sorted conventional CD4+ T cells were CD25-low and CD127-high, with genomic DNA sequenced. This CDR3 has 15 amino acids. V was shortened by 5 bases and J by 5 bases, with 15 bases between the two germline ends. Per the germline V gene, CDR1 is SGHTA and CDR2 is FQGNSA. A further study also used this sample, focusing on regulatory T cells. That paper states: The PCR used 52 TRBV and 13 TRBJ primers.

Sequences were obtained from CD4+ effector T cells sorted from blood. The receptor comes from a human donor in good health. The genes are TRBV7-2 and TRBJ2-2; a weak D match, TRBD1 (6 bases). The CDR3 sequence: CASSPRQVVTGELFF. The CDR3 DNA sequence: TGTGCCAGCAGCCCGAGACAGGTTGTAACCGGGGAGCTGTTTTTT.